The clone carrying this T cell receptor (beta chain) was seen many times. Its antigen is not known. Amplification targeted TCR beta CDR3 regions from RNA transcripts. During a first-round RT-PCR of the TCR CDR3, the HTBI primer set was used. TCRdb processed the multiplex PCR reads anew with MiXCR; each CDR3 protein has one entry. This repertoire shows roughly 640,000 distinct CDR3 sequences, around 16% found once; its top ten account for less than 3.5%. PBMCs came from more than 9.5 ml fresh peripheral blood. These data belong to a study of T cells in Graves' hyperthyroidism and ophthalmopathy. Study as a whole: Peripheral blood sampling occurred at initial diagnosis, before any treatment.

Overall study findings and caveats: Within blood appeared most thyroid clonotypes that had expanded above 0.001. Separating ophthalmopathy from stable hyperthyroidism was achieved by a 13 V-J model.

Sequencing was carried out using blood. This TCR derives from a middle-aged woman with Graves' ophthalmopathy.

CDR3 DNA sequence: TGTGCCAGCAGTTTAGGGCAGGGGGTGACCGGGGAGCTGTTTTTT. Amino acids: CASSLGQGVTGELFF. The J gene is TRBJ2-2, the V gene TRBV28; TRBD1 aligns across 7 bases. V was pared by 2 bases and J by 5 bases, with 5 bases of the junction left unmatched. The CDR3 covers 15 residues. CDR1 and CDR2 (germline): MDHEN, SYDVKM.